This T cell receptor beta chain was profiled in a study of T-cell reconstitution after alpha-beta-depleted transplantation in children. Molecular barcoding with unique molecular identifiers was used for the TCRbeta library. TCRdb called the PCR reads again in MiXCR, with one record for every CDR3 protein. The sample lists 230,000 or so distinct CDR3 sequences; approximately 12% were seen once. Between the trimmed V and J ends, which lost 4 bases and 3 bases, there was a span of 11 bases. CDR3 length: 14 residues. This clonotype occurred many times. The receptor's source is a human donor who donated a stem cell graft to a child with acute lymphoblastic leukemia. The chain links TRBV12-3 or TRBV12-4 to TRBJ2-3; D is tentatively TRBD1 or TRBD2 (5 bases each). The sequencing used PBMCs from the stem cell graft donor, collected from the stem cell graft. CDR3: CASSSPGRTDTQYF. Written as DNA, the CDR3 is TGTGCCAGCAGTTCACCGGGACGAACAGATACGCAGTATTTT.